These T cell receptor beta chains were read from a single sample in a study of shared clonotypes between healthy human individuals. Clones were sequenced by immunoSEQ multiplex PCR, and TCRdb holds only the in-frame ones, with some missing. The sample carries around 2.5 million clones, approximately 94% recorded once. The sequencing input was naive CD4+ T cells from PBMCs. The receptors were sampled from a man in his late teens or twenties in good health. Some clones in this sample may be carry-over from other donors' samples. Both conserved end residues are part of each CDR3. The D gene is left open where the match is weak. Clone size is shown for a subset of rows, as once, few, many or a class of expanded clone.

clone_size	v_call	j_call	d_call	cdr3_aa	cdr3_nt
-	TRBV15	TRBJ2-3	-	CATSRVGGSTDTQYF	TGTGCCACCAGCAGAGTCGGGGGCAGCACAGATACGCAGTATTTT
-	TRBV5-8	TRBJ1-3	-	CASRRSGNTIYF	TGTGCCAGCCGGAGGTCTGGAAACACCATATATTTT
few	TRBV7-9	TRBJ1-2	-	CASSSHRAVYGYTF	TGTGCCAGCAGCTCCCACAGGGCAGTCTATGGCTACACCTTC
-	TRBV11-2	TRBJ2-5	TRBD2	CASSLGLAGGIEETQYF	TGTGCCAGCAGCTTAGGGCTAGCGGGAGGTATCGAGGAGACCCAGTACTTC
-	TRBV9	TRBJ2-1	-	CASAYHNEQFF	TGTGCCAGCGCGTACCACAATGAGCAGTTCTTC
few	TRBV9	TRBJ1-1	-	CASSVLTRNTEAFF	TGTGCCAGCAGCGTCCTCACAAGGAACACTGAAGCTTTCTTT
-	TRBV7-2	TRBJ2-1	-	CASSLDREREQFF	TGTGCCAGCAGCTTAGACAGGGAGCGCGAGCAGTTCTTC
-	TRBV18	TRBJ1-4	TRBD1	CASSAAGTANEKLFF	TGTGCCAGCTCAGCGGCCGGGACAGCTAATGAAAAACTGTTTTTT
-	TRBV19	TRBJ1-1	-	CASSIGGATEAFF	TGTGCCAGTAGTATAGGGGGGGCCACTGAAGCTTTCTTT
-	TRBV7-2	TRBJ2-3	-	CASSYSTDTQYF	TGTGCCAGCAGCTACAGCACAGATACGCAGTATTTT
-	TRBV30	TRBJ1-1	TRBD1	CAWGAGTGTEAFF	TGTGCCTGGGGGGCCGGGACAGGCACTGAAGCTTTCTTT
-	TRBV5-1	TRBJ1-4	-	CASRSGRNEKLFF	TGCGCCAGCAGGTCCGGTAGGAATGAAAAACTGTTTTTT
-	TRBV7-9	TRBJ2-5	-	CASSLVRETQYF	TGTGCCAGCAGCTTAGTCCGGGAGACCCAGTACTTC
few	TRBV19	TRBJ1-1	-	CASRARDGSMNTEAFF	TGTGCCAGTCGCGCCCGGGACGGATCCATGAACACTGAAGCTTTCTTT
-	TRBV28	TRBJ2-7	TRBD1	CASVPGQGAREQYF	TGTGCCAGCGTCCCGGGACAGGGGGCGAGGGAGCAGTACTTC
once	TRBV7-2	TRBJ2-3	-	CASSYDRSTDTQYF	TGTGCCAGCAGCTATGACCGCAGCACAGATACGCAGTATTTT
-	TRBV7-3	TRBJ2-6	-	CASSLAYGSGANVLTF	TGTGCCAGCAGCTTAGCATACGGATCAGGGGCCAACGTCCTGACTTTC
-	TRBV10-3	TRBJ2-3	-	CAISGLSSSGSTDTQYF	TGTGCCATCAGTGGACTAAGTTCGAGCGGGAGCACAGATACGCAGTATTTT
-	TRBV5-8	TRBJ2-1	-	CASTRLGGVTNEQFF	TGTGCCAGCACCCGCTTGGGGGGAGTGACGAATGAGCAGTTCTTC
-	TRBV9	TRBJ2-2	TRBD1	CASSVRGTGSTGELFF	TGTGCCAGCAGCGTACGTGGGACAGGGAGCACCGGGGAGCTGTTTTTT
-	TRBV19	TRBJ2-7	-	CASSIGRGPYEQYF	TGTGCCAGTAGTATAGGGCGGGGGCCCTACGAGCAGTACTTC
-	TRBV28	TRBJ2-7	-	CASHASVYEQYF	TGTGCCAGCCACGCATCGGTCTACGAGCAGTACTTC
few	TRBV29-1	TRBJ1-1	-	CSVDVQGPEAFF	TGCAGCGTGGATGTCCAGGGGCCTGAAGCTTTCTTT
-	TRBV25-1	TRBJ2-1	-	CASSVFDNEQFF	TGTGCCAGCAGTGTTTTCGACAATGAGCAGTTCTTC
-	TRBV29-1	TRBJ1-3	-	CSVEGRSGNTIYF	TGCAGCGTAGAGGGAAGGTCTGGAAACACCATATATTTT
-	TRBV5-4	TRBJ2-7	-	CASSSDVNEQYF	TGTGCCAGCAGCTCGGACGTAAACGAGCAGTACTTC
-	TRBV7-3	TRBJ2-2	-	CASSLIPTGQSTGELFF	TGTGCCAGCAGCTTAATTCCCACCGGGCAGTCCACCGGGGAGCTGTTTTTT
-	TRBV4-3	TRBJ2-5	-	CASSQDRVSETQYF	TGCGCCAGCAGCCAAGACAGGGTTTCAGAGACCCAGTACTTC
-	TRBV4-1	TRBJ2-3	TRBD1	CASSRTGGLTDTQYF	TGCGCCAGCAGCCGCACAGGGGGGCTCACAGATACGCAGTATTTT
-	TRBV30	TRBJ2-6	-	CAWSVGVISGANVLTF	TGTGCCTGGAGTGTGGGGGTTATATCTGGGGCCAACGTCCTGACTTTC
-	TRBV5-1	TRBJ2-3	-	CASSAPQATDTQYF	TGCGCCAGCAGCGCGCCACAGGCAACAGATACGCAGTATTTT
-	TRBV28	TRBJ1-5	TRBD1	CASSLRQGINQPQHF	TGTGCCAGCAGTTTGCGACAGGGCATCAATCAGCCCCAGCATTTT
-	TRBV28	TRBJ1-5	-	CASSLVQGVNQPQHF	TGTGCCAGCAGTTTAGTTCAGGGCGTCAATCAGCCCCAGCATTTT
-	TRBV28	TRBJ1-2	TRBD1	CASSPGSRTGFGYTF	TGTGCCAGCAGTCCGGGGTCAAGGACAGGGTTTGGCTACACCTTC
-	TRBV29-1	TRBJ1-1	-	CSVEDRLTGKEAFF	TGCAGCGTTGAAGATCGACTTACCGGGAAAGAAGCTTTCTTT
-	TRBV7-8	TRBJ2-2	TRBD2	CASSPTGTRATNTGELFF	TGTGCCAGCAGCCCAACCGGGACTAGGGCTACGAACACCGGGGAGCTGTTTTTT
-	TRBV27	TRBJ1-1	-	CASSFQGAPEAFF	TGTGCCAGCAGTTTCCAAGGGGCACCCGAAGCTTTCTTT
-	TRBV6-6	TRBJ2-5	TRBD2	CASGDSGETQYF	TGTGCCAGCGGCGATAGCGGGGAGACCCAGTACTTC
-	TRBV5-6	TRBJ2-6	TRBD1	CASSLGQGRANVLTF	TGTGCCAGCAGCCTCGGACAGGGCCGGGCCAACGTCCTGACTTTC
-	TRBV6-5	TRBJ1-4	-	CASSYRGGATNEKLFF	TGTGCCAGCAGTTACAGGGGCGGCGCAACTAATGAAAAACTGTTTTTT
-	TRBV10-3	TRBJ2-7	-	CATAMRTEVYEQYF	TGTGCCACCGCAATGAGGACAGAGGTATACGAGCAGTACTTC
once	TRBV5-4	TRBJ2-5	-	CASSLGQLQETQYF	TGTGCCAGCAGCTTGGGGCAGCTTCAAGAGACCCAGTACTTC
-	TRBV10-3	TRBJ2-3	-	CAISEPGRTDTQYF	TGTGCCATCAGTGAACCAGGGAGGACAGATACGCAGTATTTT